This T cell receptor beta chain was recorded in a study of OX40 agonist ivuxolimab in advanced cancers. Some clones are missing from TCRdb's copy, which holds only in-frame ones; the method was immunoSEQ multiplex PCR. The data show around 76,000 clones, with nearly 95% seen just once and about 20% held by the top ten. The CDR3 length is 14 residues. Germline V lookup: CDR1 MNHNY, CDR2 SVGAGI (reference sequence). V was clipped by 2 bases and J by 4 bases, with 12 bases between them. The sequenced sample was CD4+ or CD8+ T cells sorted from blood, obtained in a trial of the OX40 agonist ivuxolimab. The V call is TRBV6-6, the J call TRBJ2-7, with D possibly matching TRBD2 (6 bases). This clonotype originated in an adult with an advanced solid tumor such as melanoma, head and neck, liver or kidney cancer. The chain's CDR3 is CASSYVGSTYEQYF. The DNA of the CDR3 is TGTGCCAGCAGTTACGTCGGGAGTACGTACGAGCAGTACTTC.